The 21 T cell receptor beta chains below were found in one sample sequenced in a study of shared clonotypes between healthy human individuals. Data came from immunoSEQ multiplex PCR; TCRdb stores just in-frame clones and leaves some out. The repertoire holds hundreds of thousands of clones, with approximately 96% as singletons. Cells designated naive CD8 were CD45RO-negative and were positively selected for CCR7, with terminally differentiated effector memory CD45RA+ cells excluded. Sequencing used naive CD8+ T cells sorted from blood. The receptor set was obtained from a woman in her 30s in good health.

CDR3 in DNA: TGTGCCAGCAGCTTTAGTGGAGGCTTGACCTACGAGCAGTACTTC. Its protein is CASSFSGGLTYEQYF. The chain is built from TRBV7-2 and TRBJ2-5; TRBD2 is a possible D gene (5 bases). The end of the DNA aligns better with TRBJ2-7, so the J call may be wrong. The CDR3 contains 15 residues. CDR1 and CDR2 from the germline V gene are SGHTA and FQGNSA.

The chain has TRBV29-1 and TRBJ1-2; TRBD1 might be the D (5 bases). The CDR3 is made up of 12 amino acids. V was trimmed by 7 bases and J by 7 bases, leaving 16 bases between them. CDR1 and CDR2 from the germline V gene are SQVTM and ANQGSEA. In nucleotides, the CDR3 is TGCAGCGCAAGGACGGGGACGGGTGGCTACACCTTC. Protein: CSARTGTGGYTF.

This clone has just one count. V gene TRBV28 combines with J gene TRBJ1-3; the D is unclear. Trimming took off 4 bases at V and 4 bases at J, with 5 bases between the two ends. The length of the CDR3 is 12 residues. Germline-derived CDR1 and CDR2 are MDHEN and SYDVKM. For the CDR3, the DNA is TGTGCCAGCAGTTCGGCGGGAAACACCATATATTTT. Residues: CASSSAGNTIYF.

The chain combines TRBV27 with TRBJ2-7, with 15 bases fitting TRBD2. The CDR3 length is 19 residues. Germline V gene lookup returns CDR1 MNHEY and CDR2 SMNVEV (reference sequence). Trimming took 4 bases from V and 5 from J; bases not matched to a gene: 15. CDR3 sequence: CASSSSGLAGGNAIDEQYF. In DNA, the CDR3 is TGTGCCAGCAGTTCCTCGGGACTAGCGGGAGGAAATGCGATCGACGAGCAGTACTTC.

This clone was recorded only once. The chain has TRBV5-4 and TRBJ2-1; possible D gene TRBD2, 5 bases. This CDR3 has 14 amino acids. V lost 10 bases and J lost 10, with 24 bases in between. Germline CDR1 SGHNT, CDR2 YYREEE (reference sequence). The CDR3 protein is CASAEVGGSVEQFF. DNA for the CDR3: TGTGCCTCCGCGGAGGTGGGCGGATCAGTCGAGCAGTTCTTC.

The rearrangement joins TRBV13 to TRBJ2-7; D remains ambiguous. This CDR3 is built from 14 residues. Trimming removed 0 bases from V and 7 bases from J, with 13 bases in between. Germline CDR1 PRHDT, CDR2 FYEKMQ (reference sequence). The CDR3 DNA follows: TGTGCCAGCAGCTTAGGTACGCCGGGTGGGGAGCAGTACTTC. The encoded protein is CASSLGTPGGEQYF.

The chain recombines TRBV4-1 with TRBJ2-1, with D perhaps matching TRBD1 (5 bases). Trimming cost V 0 bases and J 10 bases, with 10 bases left between them. Germline V gives CDR1 MGHRA, CDR2 YSYEKL. The CDR3 is 13 residues long. CDR3 in amino acids: CASSQETAPEQFF. The DNA of the CDR3 is TGCGCCAGCAGCCAAGAGACAGCTCCAGAGCAGTTCTTC.

The table lists this clone with a few counts. The chain links TRBV5-4 to TRBJ1-1; D is unresolved. The CDR3 loop spans 15 amino acids. Germline V gives CDR1 SGHNT, CDR2 YYREEE (reference sequence). V was cut by 0 bases and J by 1 base, with 10 bases left in between. The CDR3 loop is CASSLDGVRNTEAFF. The DNA of the CDR3 is TGTGCCAGCAGCTTGGACGGCGTGAGGAACACTGAAGCTTTCTTT.

This chain connects TRBV6-4 to TRBJ2-7, with 7 bases lining up with TRBD1. V gave up 3 bases and J gave up 4 bases; unmatched junction bases: 18. CDR1 is MRHNA and CDR2 is SNTAGT in the germline V gene. The CDR3 runs to 18 residues. CDR3 region: CASSEMTGDRVDLYEQYF. For the CDR3, the DNA is TGTGCCAGCAGTGAAATGACCGGAGACAGGGTCGACTTGTACGAGCAGTACTTC.

This sequence joins TRBV29-1 and TRBJ2-1; 8 bases agree with TRBD2. Germline V lookup: CDR1 SQVTM, CDR2 ANQGSEA. V lost 6 bases to trimming and J lost 0 bases; unmatched junction nucleotides: 16. This CDR3 comprises 18 residues. CDR3 in amino acids: CSVWMYRTSFSSYNEQFF. Here the CDR3 DNA reads TGCAGCGTGTGGATGTATCGGACTAGCTTTTCCTCCTACAATGAGCAGTTCTTC.

In nucleotides, the CDR3 is TGCGCCAGCAGCTTGGAGTCAGGGGGGTCCTACGAGCAGTACTTC. Its protein product is CASSLESGGSYEQYF. The chain uses TRBV5-1 and TRBJ2-7, with TRBD1 as a possible D gene (7 bases). This CDR3 is 15 amino acids long. Germline values: CDR1 SGHRS, CDR2 YFSETQ. Trimming left V 0 bases short and J 1 base short, with 11 bases between. The full variable domain, its missing parts supplied by reference TRBV5-1 and TRBJ2-7, is KAGVTQTPRYLIKTRGQQVTLSCSPISGHRSVSWYQQTPGQGLQFLFEYFSETQRNKGNFPGRFSGRQFSNSRSEMNVSTLELGDSALYLCASSLESGGSYEQYFGPGTRLTVT.

The chain links TRBV20-1 to TRBJ1-2; D remains unclear. V was clipped by 2 bases and J by 8 bases, with 6 bases between them. The CDR3 loop spans 10 amino acids. Germline-derived CDR1 and CDR2 are DFQATT and SNEGSKA (reference sequence). CDR3 DNA sequence: TGCAGTGCTAGAACCTGGGGCTACACCTTC. It codes for CSARTWGYTF.

This clone was seen once. V gene TRBV28 combines with J gene TRBJ2-7, with D unresolved. Germline assignment: CDR1 MDHEN and CDR2 SYDVKM. V lost 7 bases and J lost 2, with 18 bases in between. The CDR3 covers 15 residues. CDR3 in DNA: TGTGCCAGCAATGCACGGGTCAAACCAACCTACGAGCAGTACTTC. Protein: CASNARVKPTYEQYF.

The rearrangement links TRBV27 to TRBJ2-6; D tentatively reads TRBD1 or TRBD2 (5 bases each). CDR1 is MNHEY, CDR2 SMNVEV, per germline (reference sequence). The length of the CDR3 is 18 residues. V lost 4 bases and J lost 0, with 16 bases in between. CDR3 sequence: CASSSSPGRISGANVLTF. In DNA, the CDR3 is TGTGCCAGCAGTTCAAGCCCGGGACGCATCTCTGGGGCCAACGTCCTGACTTTC.

The V and J genes are TRBV28 and TRBJ1-1; maybe TRBD1 (6 bases). The germline CDR1 and CDR2 sequences are MDHEN and SYDVKM. The CDR3 extends over 13 amino acids. The V end was cut by 8 bases, the J end by 1 base, with 11 bases between. CDR3 amino acids: CASGGGTNTEAFF. CDR3 DNA: TGTGCCAGCGGGGGCGGGACGAACACTGAAGCTTTCTTT. The entire variable domain, with the rest obtained from reference TRBV28 and TRBJ1-1, is as follows: DVKVTQSSRYLVKRTGEKVFLECVQDMDHENMFWYRQDPGLGLRLIYFSYDVKMKEKGDIPEGYSVSREKKERFSLILESASTNQTSMYLCASGGGTNTEAFFGQGTRLTVV.

J is TRBJ2-5 and V is TRBV16; 7 nucleotides align to TRBD2. V gave up 4 bases and J gave up 11 bases; unmatched junction bases: 10. Germline V gives CDR1 KGHSY, CDR2 FQNENV. The length of the CDR3 is 13 residues. CDR3 nucleotides: TGTGCCAGCAGCCGCGGGGGTGAAGGAGAGCAGTACTTC. It translates to CASSRGGEGEQYF.

As regards this clone: The same CDR3 can be traced to other DNA sequences in this sample. CDR3 DNA: TGTGCCAGCAGTTACTCTACTAGCGGGACCGGGGAGCTGTTTTTT. This codes for CASSYSTSGTGELFF. The chain links TRBV6-5 to TRBJ2-2, with 9 nucleotides matching TRBD2. The germline CDR1 and CDR2 sequences are MNHEY and SVGAGI. This CDR3 is 15 amino acids long. J lost 5 bases, V lost 0 bases, and 1 base had no gene match.

The gene calls are TRBV19 and TRBJ1-3; no clear D gene. CDR3 length: 15 residues. CDR1 is LNHDA, CDR2 SQIVND, per germline (reference sequence). The V gene lost 3 bases and the J gene lost 2 bases, with 11 bases spanning the gap. Here the CDR3 reads CASSIDGYAGNTIYF. As DNA, the CDR3 is TGTGCCAGTAGTATCGACGGTTATGCTGGAAACACCATATATTTT.

This chain connects TRBV7-9 to TRBJ2-2; TRBD1 is a possible D gene (5 bases). The V and J ends lost 4 bases and 8 bases respectively, with 14 bases between them. Germline lookup yields CDR1 SEHNR and CDR2 FQNEAQ (reference sequence). This CDR3 has 14 amino acids. As DNA, the CDR3 is TGTGCCAGCAGCTCGGGTTTCCCAGGGGGGGAGCTGTTTTTT. Amino acids: CASSSGFPGGELFF.

The chain uses TRBV27 and TRBJ2-1, with TRBD1 identical over 9 bases. The CDR3 length is 17 residues. Germline V gene sequence: CDR1 MNHEY, CDR2 SMNVEV (reference sequence). V shed 3 bases and J 4 bases; nucleotides not matched to a gene: 10. CDR3 residues: CASSLGTGPVGYNEQFF. CDR3 nucleotides: TGTGCCAGCAGTTTGGGGACAGGGCCGGTAGGATACAATGAGCAGTTCTTC.

This chain connects TRBV28 to TRBJ2-5, with 7 bases identical to TRBD1. Germline CDR1 reads MDHEN; CDR2 reads SYDVKM. CDR3 size: 14 residues. V lost 4 bases, J lost 5 bases, and 7 bases stayed unmatched. The CDR3 DNA reads as TGTGCCAGCAGTTCGACAGGGTTGCGGGAGACCCAGTACTTC. Translation gives CASSSTGLRETQYF.